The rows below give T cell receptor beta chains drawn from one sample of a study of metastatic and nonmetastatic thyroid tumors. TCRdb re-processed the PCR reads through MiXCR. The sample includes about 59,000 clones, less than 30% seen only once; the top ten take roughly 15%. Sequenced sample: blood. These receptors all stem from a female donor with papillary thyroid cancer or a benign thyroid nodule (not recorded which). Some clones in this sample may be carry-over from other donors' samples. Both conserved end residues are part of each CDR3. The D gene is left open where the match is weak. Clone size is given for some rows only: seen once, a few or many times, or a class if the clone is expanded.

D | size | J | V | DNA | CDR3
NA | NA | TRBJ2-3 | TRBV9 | TGTGCCAGCAGCGGACTAGGGGTCACAGATACGCAGTATTTT | CASSGLGVTDTQYF
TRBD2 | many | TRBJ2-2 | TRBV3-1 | TGTGCCAGCAGCCTTCCGGGGACTAGTTTCGGGGAGCTGTTTTTT | CASSLPGTSFGELFF
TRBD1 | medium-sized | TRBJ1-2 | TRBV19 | TGTGCCAGTAGTAAAGGGGGCGGTTATGGCTACACCTTC | CASSKGGGYGYTF
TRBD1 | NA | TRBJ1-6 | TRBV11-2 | TGTGCCAGCAGGGATACAGGGGGCAGGACACCCCTCCACTTT | CASRDTGGRTPLHF
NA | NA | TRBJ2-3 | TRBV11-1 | TGTGCCAGCAGCCCCCGGGACACCTCCACAGATACGCAGTATTTT | CASSPRDTSTDTQYF
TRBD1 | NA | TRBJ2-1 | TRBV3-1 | TGTGCCAGCAGCCAAGGGGACAGGTTCGATGAGCAGTTCTTC | CASSQGDRFDEQFF
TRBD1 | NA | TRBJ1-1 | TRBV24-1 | TGTGCCACCAGTTCCGGGACAGGGGACACTGAAGCTTTCTTT | CATSSGTGDTEAFF
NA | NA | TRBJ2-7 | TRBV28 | TGTGCCAGCAGTTTAGGTGGAGGGCCCTACGAGCAGTACTTC | CASSLGGGPYEQYF
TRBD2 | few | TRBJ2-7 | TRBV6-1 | TGTGCCAGCAGATGGACTAGCGGGAGCAACGAGCAGTACTTC | CASRWTSGSNEQYF
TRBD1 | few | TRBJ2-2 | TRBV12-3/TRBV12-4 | TGTGCCACCTGGGACAGGGGACGCACCGGGGAGCTGTTCTTT | CATWDRGRTGELFF
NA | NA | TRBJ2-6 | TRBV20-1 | TGCAGTGCTAGGGCCAGTGGATTTGGGGCCAACGTCCTGACTTTC | CSARASGFGANVLTF
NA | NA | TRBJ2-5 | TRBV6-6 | TGTGCCAGCAGTTATTTACTAGACCCCGGGGAGACCCAGTACTTC | CASSYLLDPGETQYF
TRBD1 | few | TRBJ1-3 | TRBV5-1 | TGCGCCAGCAGCTTGGGAGTTGACAGGGGTTCCAACACCATATATTTT | CASSLGVDRGSNTIYF
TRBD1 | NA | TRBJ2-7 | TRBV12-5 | TGTGCTAGTGGTCGTGGGACAGGGGGCTCCTACGAGCAGTACTTC | CASGRGTGGSYEQYF
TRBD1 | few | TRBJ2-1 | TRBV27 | TGTGCCAGCAGCCGGGGACAGGGGGCGCGTTTTGAGCAGTTCTTC | CASSRGQGARFEQFF
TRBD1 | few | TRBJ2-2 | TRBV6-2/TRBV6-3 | TGTGCCAGCAACGAGCAGGGGGCCGGGGAGCTGTTTTTT | CASNEQGAGELFF
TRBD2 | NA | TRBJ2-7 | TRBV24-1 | TGTGCCACCAGTGAAGGGACTAGCAGGAACGAGCAGTACTTC | CATSEGTSRNEQYF
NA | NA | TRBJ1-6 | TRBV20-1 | TGCAGTGCTCCACTTAACCGGGACTTATATAATTCACCCCTCCACTTT | CSAPLNRDLYNSPLHF
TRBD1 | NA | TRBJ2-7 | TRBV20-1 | TGCAGTGCTAGTCCGGACAGGGTTGAAGAGCAGTACTTC | CSASPDRVEEQYF
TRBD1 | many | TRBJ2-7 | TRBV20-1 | TGCAGTGCACGACAGGGCTACGAGCAGTACTTC | CSARQGYEQYF
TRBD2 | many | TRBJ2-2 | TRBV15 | TGTGCCACCAGCAGTAGCGGGAGGGCCAGTAGGAACACCGGGGAGCTGTTTTTT | CATSSSGRASRNTGELFF
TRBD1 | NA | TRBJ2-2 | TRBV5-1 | TGCGCCAGCAGCTTGGCCCTGGGACAGGGGAGGACCGGGGAGCTGTTTTTT | CASSLALGQGRTGELFF
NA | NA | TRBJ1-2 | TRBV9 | TGTGCCAGCAGCGTAGAAGACGCGGCGAGCTACACCTTC | CASSVEDAASYTF
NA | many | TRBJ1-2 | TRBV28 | TGTGCCAGCAGTTTCGGCGGCCCTAAGAGCTACACCTTC | CASSFGGPKSYTF
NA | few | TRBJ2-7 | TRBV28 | TGTGCCAGCAGCAGAACCATGCCGGCGGAAAGGAGCTCCTACGAGCAGTACTTC | CASSRTMPAERSSYEQYF
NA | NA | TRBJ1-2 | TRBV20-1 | TGCAGTGCTAGAGATGCCGGGGGCGGGGGCTACACCTTC | CSARDAGGGGYTF
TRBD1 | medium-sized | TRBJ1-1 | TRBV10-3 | TGTGCCATCAGCGGGACAGGGGCCTCGTGGACTGAAGCTTTCTTT | CAISGTGASWTEAFF
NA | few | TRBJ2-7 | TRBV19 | TGTGCCAGTGCCCTCCTTTACGGGAGCGAGCAGTACTTC | CASALLYGSEQYF
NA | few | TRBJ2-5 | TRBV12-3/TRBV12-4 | TGTGCCAGCAGTTTAGCGGATGACAGGCAAGAGACCCAGTACTTC | CASSLADDRQETQYF
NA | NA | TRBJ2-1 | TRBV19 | TGTGCCAGTAGTATAGCTGAAGGCCTTCTGGATGAGCAGTTCTTC | CASSIAEGLLDEQFF
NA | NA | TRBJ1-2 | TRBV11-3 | TGTGCCAGCAGCTTAGAGGGTCGTGAATCTAACTATGGCTACACCTTC | CASSLEGRESNYGYTF
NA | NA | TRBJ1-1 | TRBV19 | TGTGCCAGTGGAATTGGCATGGACGCTGAAGCTTTCTTT | CASGIGMDAEAFF
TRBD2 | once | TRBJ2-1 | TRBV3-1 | TGTGCCAGCAGCCAAGATGTCGGGGGGACCTACAATGAGCAGTTCTTC | CASSQDVGGTYNEQFF
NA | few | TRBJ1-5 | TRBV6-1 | TGTGCCAGCAGTCCAAAGGGGGGAAGCAATCAGCCCCAGCATTTT | CASSPKGGSNQPQHF
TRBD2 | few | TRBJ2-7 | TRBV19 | TGTGCCAGTAGTTACGGGAGGAACTCCTACGAGCAGTACTTC | CASSYGRNSYEQYF
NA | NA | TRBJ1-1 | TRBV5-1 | TGCGCCAGCATCCGACTCACAGGAGGGAACACTGAAGCTTTCTTT | CASIRLTGGNTEAFF
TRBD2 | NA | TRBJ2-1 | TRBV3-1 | TGTGCCAGCAGCCAGTCTAGCGGTCCGGGGAATGAGCAGTTCTTC | CASSQSSGPGNEQFF
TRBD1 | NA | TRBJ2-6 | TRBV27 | TGTGCCAGCAGTTTGACAGGGGGGGACGTCCTGACTTTC | CASSLTGGDVLTF
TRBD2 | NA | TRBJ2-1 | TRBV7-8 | TGTGCCAGCGGGGGACTAGGCTATAACAATGAGCAGTTCTTC | CASGGLGYNNEQFF
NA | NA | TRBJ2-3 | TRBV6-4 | TGTGCCAGCAGTGAAAAGGGCAGCACAGATACGCAGTATTTT | CASSEKGSTDTQYF
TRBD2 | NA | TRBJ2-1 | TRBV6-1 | TGTGCCAGCAGTGGAACTAGCGGGGGCCAATCCTACAATGAGCAGTTCTTC | CASSGTSGGQSYNEQFF
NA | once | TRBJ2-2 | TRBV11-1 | TGTGCCAGCAGCCCTCTGGGGGCGGGAGCTAACACCGGGGAGCTGTTTTTT | CASSPLGAGANTGELFF
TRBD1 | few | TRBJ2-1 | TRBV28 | TGTGCCAGCAAGCCGGGACAGGCTTACAATGAGCAGTTCTTC | CASKPGQAYNEQFF
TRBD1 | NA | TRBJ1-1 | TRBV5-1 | TGCGCCAGCAGTCCCGGGACAGGCAACACTGAAGCTTTCTTT | CASSPGTGNTEAFF
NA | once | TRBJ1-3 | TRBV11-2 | TGTGCCAGCAGCTTAGATCGCGGGATTTCTGGAAACACCATATATTTT | CASSLDRGISGNTIYF
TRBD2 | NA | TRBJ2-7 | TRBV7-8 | TGTGCCAGCAGCAAAAGCGGGGGGACCTACGAGCAGTACTTC | CASSKSGGTYEQYF
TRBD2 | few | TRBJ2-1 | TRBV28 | TGTGCCAGCAGTTCATTAGCGGGTATATCCTACAATGAGCAGTTCTTC | CASSSLAGISYNEQFF
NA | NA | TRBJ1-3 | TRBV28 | TGTGCCAGCAGTCCGGTCCGAAACACCATATATTTT | CASSPVRNTIYF
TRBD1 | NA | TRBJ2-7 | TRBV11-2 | TGTGCCAGCAGCTTAGAAGGAGGTTGGCTAGGGACAGGATTCTACGAGCAGTACTTC | CASSLEGGWLGTGFYEQYF
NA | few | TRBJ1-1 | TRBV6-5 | TGTGCCAGCAGTTACTCAAACGTGAGGAACACTGAAGCTTTCTTT | CASSYSNVRNTEAFF
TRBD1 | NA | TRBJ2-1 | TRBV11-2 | TGTGCCAGCAGCACCCGGACAGGGGAAGACGGCAATGAGCAGTTCTTC | CASSTRTGEDGNEQFF
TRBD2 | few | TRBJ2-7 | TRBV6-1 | TGTGCCAGCGGGACTAGCGCCTACGAGCAGTACTTC | CASGTSAYEQYF
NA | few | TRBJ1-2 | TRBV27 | TGTGCCAGCAGTCCACTTGGGGCCGGGGGGAATCATTATGGCTACACCTTC | CASSPLGAGGNHYGYTF